This T cell receptor beta chain emerged from a study of blood T cell repertoires in COVID-19. At the level of the study: Samples came from the United States, Italy and Spain, spanning acute and convalescent COVID-19. The cDNA or gDNA used as material had been derived from T cells, B-cell-depleted T cells, or PBMCs.

This CDR3 is built from 15 residues. Germline V lookup: CDR1 KGHDR, CDR2 SFDVKD. V shed 2 bases and J 6 bases; nucleotides not matched to a gene: 3. As handled by the study authors: Scientists estimated how many nucleated cells there were by amplifying reference gene primers. The method was immunoSEQ multiplex PCR; TCRdb's version includes in-frame clones alone and lacks a portion of them. V, J and clone size were drawn from that table, and D and trimming were deduced from the DNA. The data show roughly 220,000 clones, with roughly 84% seen just once and around 3.1% held by the top ten. The source material was peripheral blood. This chain joins TRBV24-1 and TRBJ1-1, with TRBD1 matching over 12 bases. This clonotype was sampled from a woman in her twenties or thirties who had recovered from COVID-19. In DNA form, the CDR3 reads TGTGCCACCAGTGATTCGGGACAGGGGGCCTCTGAAGCTTTCTTT. It codes for CATSDSGQGASEAFF.